This T cell receptor beta chain was sequenced during a study of metastatic and nonmetastatic thyroid tumors. Study summary: Where malignant and benign thyroid patients were concerned, repertoires were compared across blood and tumor or nodule tissue. Study-level results: Versus benign nodules, malignant thyroid tumors reportedly had significantly higher TCR beta diversity, in blood and tumor.

Until they underwent thyroid surgery, no patient had received any treatment. Per the authors' pipeline: Using the CDR3 differences seen across clinicopathological groups, the authors built a distant-metastasis classifier for papillary thyroid cancer, which was meant to discriminate distant-metastatic patients. TCRdb re-called the PCR reads via MiXCR. The V and J calls reflect TCRdb's pipeline rather than the authors' work. Of about 13,000 clones listed, 28% are singletons. Comment on this clone: Its specificity is not known.

The receptor's source is a female donor with papillary thyroid cancer or a benign thyroid nodule (not recorded which). Some clones in this sample may be carry-over from other donors' samples. The sample was tumor tissue.

This CDR3 reads CSASHTLQGTYEQYF. The CDR3 DNA sequence: TGCAGTGCTAGTCACACCCTACAGGGAACCTACGAGCAGTACTTC. The rearrangement links TRBV20-1 to TRBJ2-7; D perhaps matches TRBD1 (6 bases). This CDR3 has 15 amino acids. The V gene lost 3 bases and the J gene lost 2 bases, with 17 bases spanning the gap. Germline-derived CDR1 and CDR2 are DFQATT and SNEGSKA (reference sequence).